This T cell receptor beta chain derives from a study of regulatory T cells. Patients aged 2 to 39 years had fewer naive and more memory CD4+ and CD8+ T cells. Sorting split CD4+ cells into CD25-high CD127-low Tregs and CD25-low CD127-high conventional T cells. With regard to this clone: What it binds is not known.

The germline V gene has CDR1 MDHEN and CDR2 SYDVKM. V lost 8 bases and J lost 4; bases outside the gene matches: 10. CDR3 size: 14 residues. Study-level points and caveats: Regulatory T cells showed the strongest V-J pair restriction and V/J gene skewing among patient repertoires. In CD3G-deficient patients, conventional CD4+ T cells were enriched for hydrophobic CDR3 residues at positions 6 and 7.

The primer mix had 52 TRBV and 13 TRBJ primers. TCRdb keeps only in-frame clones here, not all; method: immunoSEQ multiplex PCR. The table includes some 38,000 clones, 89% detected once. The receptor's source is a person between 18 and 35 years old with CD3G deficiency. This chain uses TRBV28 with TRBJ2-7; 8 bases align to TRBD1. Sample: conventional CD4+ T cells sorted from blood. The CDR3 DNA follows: TGTGCCAGCGGCAGACCGGGACAGGTGTACGAGCAGTACTTC. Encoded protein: CASGRPGQVYEQYF.